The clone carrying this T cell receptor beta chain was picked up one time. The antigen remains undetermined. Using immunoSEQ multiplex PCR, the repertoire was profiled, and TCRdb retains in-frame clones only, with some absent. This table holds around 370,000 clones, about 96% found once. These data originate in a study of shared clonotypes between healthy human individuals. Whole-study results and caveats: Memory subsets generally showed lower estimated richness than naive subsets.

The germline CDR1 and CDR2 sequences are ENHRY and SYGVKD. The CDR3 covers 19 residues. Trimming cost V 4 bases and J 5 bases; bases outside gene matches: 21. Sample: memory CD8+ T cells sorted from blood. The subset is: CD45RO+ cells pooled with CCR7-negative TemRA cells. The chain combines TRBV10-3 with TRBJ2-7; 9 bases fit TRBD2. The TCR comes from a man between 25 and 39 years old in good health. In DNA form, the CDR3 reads TGTGCCATCAGTGCCCACAGGGGAGAGGGGGCGGGAGGGCCCAACGAGCAGTACTTC. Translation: CAISAHRGEGAGGPNEQYF.